Given below is one TCR beta chain in context. Its matching antigen is unknown. V was cut by 6 bases and J by 0 bases, with 8 bases left in between. The CDR3 loop spans 13 amino acids. Per the germline V gene, CDR1 is SGHTA and CDR2 is FQGNSA. General study points: In terms of TCR gene usage, tumor memory CD4+ T cells clustered together with blood and lymph node memory CD4+ cells, as well as with lymph node naive CD4+ cells.

Constant-region reverse primers amplified full-length variable regions, followed by semi-nested Nested Universal Primer A PCR. TCRdb analysed the 5' RACE reads with MiXCR anew, one entry per CDR3 protein. Seen here are around 7,300 distinct CDR3 sequences, around 42% observed once, and the top ten hold around 4.8%. The TCR comes from a female donor with breast cancer. The sample consisted of memory CD4+ T cells sorted from blood. Indicated subset: memory CD4+ T cells, CD4+CD45RO+CD25-. The V and J genes are TRBV7-2 and TRBJ1-1, with D hard to call. The CDR3 sequence: CASRARVNTEAFF. The DNA of the CDR3 is TGTGCCAGCAGGGCCCGGGTGAACACTGAAGCTTTCTTT.